Listed below are T cell receptor beta chains from one sample, sequenced in a study of T cells in Graves' hyperthyroidism and ophthalmopathy. One entry per CDR3 protein results from TCRdb running MiXCR on the multiplex PCR reads. The sample contains almost 500,000 distinct CDR3 sequences, approximately 23% of which appear only once. Sequenced material: blood. These receptors were collected from a woman in her seventies with Graves' ophthalmopathy. Both conserved end residues are trimmed from each CDR3. D genes are given only for firm matches. The size entry is marked missing in some rows and otherwise reads once, few, many or a size class.

D gene: TRBD1
clone size: NA
J gene: TRBJ1-6
V gene: TRBV2
CDR3 protein: ASRTRTGYGDSPLH

D gene: NA
clone size: many
J gene: TRBJ1-1
V gene: TRBV7-2
CDR3 protein: ASSPRWVENTEAF

D gene: TRBD1
clone size: NA
J gene: TRBJ1-3
V gene: TRBV10-3
CDR3 protein: AFGQGGSSGNTIY

D gene: NA
clone size: few
J gene: TRBJ1-1
V gene: TRBV3-1
CDR3 protein: ASEGQTGSEAF

D gene: TRBD1
clone size: few
J gene: TRBJ1-5
V gene: TRBV27
CDR3 protein: ASSSTGINQPQH

D gene: NA
clone size: many
J gene: TRBJ2-2
V gene: TRBV6-1
CDR3 protein: ASSVTGGDTGELF

D gene: NA
clone size: NA
J gene: TRBJ2-3
V gene: TRBV12-3/TRBV12-4
CDR3 protein: ASSLVGHTDTQY

D gene: NA
clone size: NA
J gene: TRBJ1-4
V gene: TRBV30
CDR3 protein: AWSRFGTENEKLF

D gene: NA
clone size: few
J gene: TRBJ2-3
V gene: TRBV24-1
CDR3 protein: ATSDGSTDTQY

D gene: NA
clone size: few
J gene: TRBJ1-5
V gene: TRBV28
CDR3 protein: ASSLLAQPQH

D gene: NA
clone size: NA
J gene: TRBJ2-1
V gene: TRBV18
CDR3 protein: ASSPVLEYNEQF

D gene: NA
clone size: few
J gene: TRBJ1-1
V gene: TRBV6-1
CDR3 protein: ASSVSVNTEAF